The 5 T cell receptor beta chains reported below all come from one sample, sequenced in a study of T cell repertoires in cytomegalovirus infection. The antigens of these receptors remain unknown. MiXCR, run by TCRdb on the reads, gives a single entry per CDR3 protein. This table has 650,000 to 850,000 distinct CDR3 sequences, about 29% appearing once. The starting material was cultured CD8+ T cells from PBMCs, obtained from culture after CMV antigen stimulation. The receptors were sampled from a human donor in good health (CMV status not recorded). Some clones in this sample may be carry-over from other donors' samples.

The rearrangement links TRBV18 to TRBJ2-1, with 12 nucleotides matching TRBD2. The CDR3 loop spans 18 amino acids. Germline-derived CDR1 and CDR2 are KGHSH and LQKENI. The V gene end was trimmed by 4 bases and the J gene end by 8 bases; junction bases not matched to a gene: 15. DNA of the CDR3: TGTGCCAGCTCACTTCGGCGACTAGCGGGGGACACAACCGATGAGCAGTTCTTC. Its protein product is CASSLRRLAGDTTDEQFF.

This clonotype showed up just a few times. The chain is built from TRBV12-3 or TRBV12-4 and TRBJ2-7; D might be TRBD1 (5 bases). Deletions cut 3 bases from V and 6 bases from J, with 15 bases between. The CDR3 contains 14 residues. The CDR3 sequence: CASSFKIQGGEQYF. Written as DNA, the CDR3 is TGTGCCAGCAGTTTTAAGATCCAGGGCGGCGAGCAGTACTTC.

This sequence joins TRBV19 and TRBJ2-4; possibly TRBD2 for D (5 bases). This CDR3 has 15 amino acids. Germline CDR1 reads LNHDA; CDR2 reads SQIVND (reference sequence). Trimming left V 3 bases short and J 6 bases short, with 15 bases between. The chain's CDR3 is CASSMAGMAGNIQYF. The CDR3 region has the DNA TGTGCCAGTAGTATGGCCGGAATGGCGGGAAACATTCAGTACTTC. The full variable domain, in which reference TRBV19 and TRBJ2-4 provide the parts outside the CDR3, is DGGITQSPKYLFRKEGQNVTLSCEQNLNHDAMYWYRQDPGQGLRLIYYSQIVNDFQKGDIAEGYSVSREKKESFPLTVTSAQKNPTAFYLCASSMAGMAGNIQYFGAGTRLSVL.

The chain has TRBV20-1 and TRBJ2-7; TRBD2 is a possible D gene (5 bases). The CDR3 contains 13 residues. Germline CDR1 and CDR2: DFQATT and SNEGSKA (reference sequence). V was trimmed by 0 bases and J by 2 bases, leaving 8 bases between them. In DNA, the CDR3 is TGCAGTGCTAGAGATCCGGGGACCTACGAGCAGTACTTC. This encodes CSARDPGTYEQYF.

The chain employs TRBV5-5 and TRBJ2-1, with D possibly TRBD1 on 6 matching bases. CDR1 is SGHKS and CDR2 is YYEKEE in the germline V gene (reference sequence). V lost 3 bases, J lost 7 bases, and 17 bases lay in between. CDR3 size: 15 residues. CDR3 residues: CASSYRLIQGNEQFF. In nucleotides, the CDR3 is TGTGCCAGCAGCTACCGACTTATACAGGGAAATGAGCAGTTCTTC. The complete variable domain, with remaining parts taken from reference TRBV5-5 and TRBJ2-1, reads DAGVTQSPTHLIKTRGQQVTLRCSPISGHKSVSWYQQVLGQGPQFIFQYYEKEERGRGNFPDRFSARQFPNYSSELNVNALLLGDSALYLCASSYRLIQGNEQFFGPGTRLTVL.